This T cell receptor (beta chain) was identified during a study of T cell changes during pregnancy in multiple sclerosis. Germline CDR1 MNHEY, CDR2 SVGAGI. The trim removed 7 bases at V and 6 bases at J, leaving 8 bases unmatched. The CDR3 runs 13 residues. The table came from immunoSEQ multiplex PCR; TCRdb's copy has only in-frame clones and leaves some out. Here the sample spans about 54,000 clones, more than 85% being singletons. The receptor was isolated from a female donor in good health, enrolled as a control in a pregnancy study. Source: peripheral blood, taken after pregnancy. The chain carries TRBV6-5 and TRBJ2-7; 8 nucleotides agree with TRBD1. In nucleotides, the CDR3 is TGTGCCAGCATAGGACAGGGAGGTGTCGAGCAGTACTTC. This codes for CASIGQGGVEQYF.